The next 9 T cell receptor beta chains were all read from a single sample in a study of metastatic and nonmetastatic thyroid tumors. TCRdb reprocessed the PCR reads using MiXCR. The repertoire holds about 18,000 clones, with roughly 29% as singletons. The entire patient cohort was treatment-naive prior to thyroid surgery. Sequenced: tumor tissue. The receptors originated from a male donor with papillary thyroid cancer or a benign thyroid nodule (not recorded which). Some clones in this sample may be carry-over from other donors' samples.

A few counts support this clone. The CDR3 protein is CASSLKRNTIYF. In DNA, the CDR3 is TGTGCCAGCAGCTTGAAGAGAAACACCATATATTTT. This chain joins TRBV5-8 and TRBJ1-3, with D uncertain. The CDR3 sequence is 12 residues long. The V and J ends lost 1 base and 5 bases respectively, with 4 bases between them. Germline V gene lookup returns CDR1 SGHTS and CDR2 YDEGEE.

This clone was seen a few times. The chain has TRBV6-1 and TRBJ1-3; D may be TRBD1 (5 bases). The V gene lost 6 bases and the J gene lost 0 bases, with 9 bases spanning the gap. The germline V gene encodes CDR1 MNHNS and CDR2 SASEGT. This CDR3 contains 14 residues. In DNA form, the CDR3 reads TGTGCCAGCAGACGGGACTCCTCTGGAAACACCATATATTTT. Translated, it gives CASRRDSSGNTIYF.

The chain carries TRBV18 and TRBJ2-2; D possibly corresponds to TRBD2 (5 bases). The CDR3 contains 14 residues. Germline CDR1 and CDR2: KGHSH and LQKENI. V was shortened by 4 bases and J by 1 base, with 7 bases between the two germline ends. CDR3 DNA: TGTGCCAGCTCACAGAGCGGGAACACCGGGGAGCTGTTTTTT. Amino acids: CASSQSGNTGELFF.

Notes on this clone: Compared with germline, one end of the junction differs, possibly owing to a read error. This rearrangement joins TRBV5-1 to TRBJ2-3, with 8 bases identical to TRBD2. CDR3 length: 14 amino acids. The germline V gene encodes CDR1 SGHRS and CDR2 YFSETQ. Here the CDR3 DNA reads TGCGCCAGCTGCCTTAGCGGGGAAGACAATACGAAGTATTTT. This sequence encodes CASCLSGEDNTKYF.

Of note for this clone: One end of the junction does not line up with germline, which may come from a read error. The chain has TRBV6-2 or TRBV6-3 and TRBJ2-7, with D perhaps TRBD2 (5 bases). The CDR3 length is 17 residues. CDR1 MNHEY and CDR2 SVGEGT come from the germline V gene. For the CDR3, the DNA is TGTGCCAGCAAATCCTCCGCTAGCCGGAGATGCTCCTACGAGCAGAACTTC. Amino acids: CASKSSASRRCSYEQNF.

The chain is built from TRBV27 and TRBJ1-2; TRBD1 is a possible D gene (6 bases). There are 11 residues in the CDR3. Germline V gives CDR1 MNHEY, CDR2 SMNVEV (reference sequence). V was clipped by 9 bases and J by 6 bases, with 11 bases between them. DNA of the CDR3: TGTGCCAGTAAACAGGGCCATGGCTACACCTTC. Amino acids: CASKQGHGYTF.

This clone was seen only a few times. A much bigger clone sits one base away, suggesting this may be a read error. This sequence joins TRBV10-3 and TRBJ2-5, with 7 positions matching TRBD2. The CDR3 loop spans 13 amino acids. The germline V gene has CDR1 ENHRY and CDR2 SYGVKD. V dropped 10 bases and J dropped 5; count of bases not matched to a gene: 10. CDR3 sequence: CATRTRGWETQYF. The CDR3 DNA sequence: TGTGCCACGAGGACTAGAGGGTGGGAGACCCAGTACTTC.

This clone occurred a few times. V and J are TRBV27 and TRBJ2-2, with 7 bases aligning to TRBD1. With V trimmed by 2 bases and J by 5 bases, 5 bases remained unmatched. The CDR3 covers 15 residues. The V gene's germline CDR1 is MNHEY and CDR2 SMNVEV (reference sequence). The CDR3 DNA is TGTGCCAGCAGTTTAACACAGGGGTGGACCGGGGAGCTGTTTTTT. This translates into CASSLTQGWTGELFF.

This clone was found many times. A much larger clone differs by one base, so this may be a read error. The chain couples TRBV12-3 or TRBV12-4 to TRBJ2-3; 9 bases map to TRBD2. The CDR3 consists of 16 residues. In DNA form, the CDR3 reads TGTGCCAGCAGCTCCCCATTTAGCGGGGGTACAGATGCGCAGTATTTT. It specifies CASSSPFSGGTDAQYF.